The TCR beta chain under discussion was sequenced for a study of blood T cells in healthy people across ages. Healthy Caucasians from Russia aged about 6 to 100 served as donors. Peripheral blood samples of 9 to 10 milliliters were drawn from each donor. For the second PCR, which ran for roughly 6 to 11 cycles, a sample-barcoded 5' primer and a J-beta primer mix were used. MiXCR, applied by TCRdb to the 5' RACE reads, yields one record per CDR3 protein. The table includes fewer than 700,000 distinct CDR3 sequences, approximately 40% detected once. The source of this sequence is a man at least 80 years old in good health. Sequencing input: blood.

As DNA, the CDR3 is TGTGCCAGCAGCCAAGCAAAAGCCGCGAGGTACTTC. Protein: CASSQAKAARYF. The chain combines TRBV3-1 with TRBJ2-7; no definite D call. The germline V gene has CDR1 LGHDT and CDR2 YNNKEL (reference sequence). The length of the CDR3 is 12 residues. The V gene lost 1 base and the J gene lost 12 bases, with 13 bases spanning the gap.